This T cell receptor (beta chain) comes out of a study of OX40 agonist ivuxolimab in advanced cancers. Overall study context: Anti-PD-1, anti-PD-L1 or anti-CTLA-4 therapy given earlier was allowed, and 35% to 50% had some.

Sequenced by immunoSEQ multiplex PCR; TCRdb stores in-frame clones only, minus some. The repertoire includes tens of thousands of clones, 84% of them detected once, and approximately 30% sits in the top ten. Losses at the gene ends were 5 bases for V and 8 bases for J; bases not matched to a gene: 5. CDR3 length equals 14 residues. Germline V gene lookup returns CDR1 MRHNA and CDR2 SNTAGT. The starting material was CD4+ or CD8+ T cells sorted from blood, obtained in a trial of the OX40 agonist ivuxolimab. This sequence was found in an adult with an advanced solid tumor such as melanoma, head and neck, liver or kidney cancer. The rearrangement links TRBV6-4 to TRBJ2-1, with 11 bases identical to TRBD2. CDR3 nucleotide sequence: TGTGCCAGCAGTCTAGCGGGGGGTACACATGAGCAGTTCTTC. This gives the protein CASSLAGGTHEQFF.